This TCR beta chain was documented in a study of OX40 agonist ivuxolimab in advanced cancers. Study as a whole: Cohort: more than 75% men, mean age about 60, aged about 23 to 79.

This clone came up a few times. Its target is not known. Study-level results: Some patients without response likewise showed low normalized clonal expansion. Some of the lowest clonal expansion was seen in partial responders at 0.1-3.0 mg/kg.

This CDR3 contains 14 residues. CDR1 and CDR2 from the germline V gene are LNHDA and SQIVND (reference sequence). V was cut by 6 bases and J by 0 bases, with 9 bases left in between. Sequencing used immunoSEQ multiplex PCR; TCRdb keeps in-frame clones, though not all of them. The sample includes about 61,000 clones, 70% to 90% of them seen just once. The receptor comes from an adult with an advanced solid tumor such as melanoma, head and neck, liver or kidney cancer. This material consisted of CD4+ or CD8+ T cells sorted from blood, taken in a trial of the OX40 agonist ivuxolimab. The J gene is TRBJ1-5, the V gene TRBV19, with D hard to call. CDR3 loop: CASSPWASNQPQHF. The CDR3 DNA follows: TGTGCCAGTAGCCCCTGGGCTAGCAATCAGCCCCAGCATTTT.